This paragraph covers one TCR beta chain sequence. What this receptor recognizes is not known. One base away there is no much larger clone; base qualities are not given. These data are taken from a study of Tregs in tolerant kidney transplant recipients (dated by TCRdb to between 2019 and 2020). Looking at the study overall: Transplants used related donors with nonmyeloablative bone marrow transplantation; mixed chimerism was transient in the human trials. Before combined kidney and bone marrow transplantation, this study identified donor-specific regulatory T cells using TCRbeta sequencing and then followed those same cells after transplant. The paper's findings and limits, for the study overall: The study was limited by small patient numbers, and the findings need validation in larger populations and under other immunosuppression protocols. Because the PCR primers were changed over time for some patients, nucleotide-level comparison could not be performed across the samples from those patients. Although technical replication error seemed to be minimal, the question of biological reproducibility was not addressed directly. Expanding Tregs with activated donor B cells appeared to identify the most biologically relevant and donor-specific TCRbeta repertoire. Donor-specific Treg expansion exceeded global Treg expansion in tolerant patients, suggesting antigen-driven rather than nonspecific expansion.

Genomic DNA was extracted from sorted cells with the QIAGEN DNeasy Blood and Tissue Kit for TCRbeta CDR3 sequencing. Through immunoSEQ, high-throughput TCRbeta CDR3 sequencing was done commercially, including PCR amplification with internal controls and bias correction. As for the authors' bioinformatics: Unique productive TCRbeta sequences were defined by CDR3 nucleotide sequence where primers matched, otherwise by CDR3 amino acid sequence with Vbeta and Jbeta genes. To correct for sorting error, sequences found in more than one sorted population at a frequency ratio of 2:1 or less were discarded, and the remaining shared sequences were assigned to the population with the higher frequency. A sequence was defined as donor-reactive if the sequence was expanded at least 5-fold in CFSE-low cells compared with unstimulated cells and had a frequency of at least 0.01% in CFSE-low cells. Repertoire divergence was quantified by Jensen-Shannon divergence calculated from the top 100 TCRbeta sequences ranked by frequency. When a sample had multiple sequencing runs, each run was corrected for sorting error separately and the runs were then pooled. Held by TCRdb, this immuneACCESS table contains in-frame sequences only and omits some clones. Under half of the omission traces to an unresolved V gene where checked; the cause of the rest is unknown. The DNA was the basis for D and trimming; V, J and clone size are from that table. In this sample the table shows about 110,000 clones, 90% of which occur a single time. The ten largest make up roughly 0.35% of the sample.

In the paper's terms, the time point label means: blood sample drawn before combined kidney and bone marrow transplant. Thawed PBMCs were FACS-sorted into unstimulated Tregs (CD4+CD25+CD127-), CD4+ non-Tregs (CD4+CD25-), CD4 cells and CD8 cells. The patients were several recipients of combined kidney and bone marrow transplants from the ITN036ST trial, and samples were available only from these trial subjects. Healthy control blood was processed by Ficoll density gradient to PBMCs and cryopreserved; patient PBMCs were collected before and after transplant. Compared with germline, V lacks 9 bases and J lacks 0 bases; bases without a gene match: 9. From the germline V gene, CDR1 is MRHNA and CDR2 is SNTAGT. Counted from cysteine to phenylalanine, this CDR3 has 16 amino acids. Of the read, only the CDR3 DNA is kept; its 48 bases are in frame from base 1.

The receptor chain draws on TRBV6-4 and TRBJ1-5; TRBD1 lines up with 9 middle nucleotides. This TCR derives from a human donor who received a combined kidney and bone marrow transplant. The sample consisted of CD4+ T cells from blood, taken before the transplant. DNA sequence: TGTGCCAGGCGGGACAGGGCAGATTATAGCAATCAGCCCCAGCATTTT. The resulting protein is CARRDRADYSNQPQHF.